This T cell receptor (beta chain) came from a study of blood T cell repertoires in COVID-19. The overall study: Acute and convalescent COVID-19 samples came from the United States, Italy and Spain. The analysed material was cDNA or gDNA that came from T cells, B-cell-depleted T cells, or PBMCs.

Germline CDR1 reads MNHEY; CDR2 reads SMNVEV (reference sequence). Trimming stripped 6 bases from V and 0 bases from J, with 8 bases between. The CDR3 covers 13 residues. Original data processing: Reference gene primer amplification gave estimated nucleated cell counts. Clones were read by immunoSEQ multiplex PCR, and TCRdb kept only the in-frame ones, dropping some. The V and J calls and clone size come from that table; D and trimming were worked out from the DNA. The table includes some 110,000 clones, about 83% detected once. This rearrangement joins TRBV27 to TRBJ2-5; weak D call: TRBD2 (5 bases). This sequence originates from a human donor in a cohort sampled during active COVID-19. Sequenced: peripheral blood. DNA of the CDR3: TGTGCCAGCAGGGACTCATACCAAGAGACCCAGTACTTC. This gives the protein CASRDSYQETQYF.